These 6 T cell receptor beta chains originate from one sample sequenced in a study of early T cells in non-severe SARS-CoV-2 infection. Each CDR3 protein gets one entry after TCRdb re-called the 5' RACE reads with MiXCR. The sample contains about 58,000 distinct CDR3 sequences, around 12% of which appear only once. The sequenced material came from whole blood. The receptor set was obtained from an adult who was a healthcare worker with PCR-confirmed SARS-CoV-2 infection or an uninfected control (not recorded which).

This clonotype was counted many times. The V call is TRBV29-1, the J call TRBJ2-5; 7 positions match TRBD1. The V gene end was trimmed by 7 bases and the J gene end by 3 bases; junction bases not matched to a gene: 14. The CDR3 loop spans 15 amino acids. Germline V gives CDR1 SQVTM, CDR2 ANQGSEA. This CDR3 is CSASDSTGWKETQYF. DNA of the CDR3: TGCAGCGCGAGCGATTCGACAGGGTGGAAAGAGACCCAGTACTTC.

This clonotype was counted at least ten times. The chain is built from TRBV12-3 or TRBV12-4 and TRBJ1-2, with a weak D call TRBD1 (5 bases). The CDR3 spans 14 residues. Trimming stripped 3 bases from V and 7 bases from J, with 15 bases between. CDR3 in amino acids: CASSLGGGAPGYTF. The CDR3 region has the DNA TGTGCCAGCAGTTTGGGAGGAGGGGCGCCTGGCTACACCTTC.

This clonotype qualifies as medium-sized. The chain is built from TRBV3-1 and TRBJ1-5; D is unclear. Germline V lookup: CDR1 LGHDT, CDR2 YNNKEL (reference sequence). The ends were cut back, 0 bases at V and 5 bases at J, with 5 bases in the middle. This CDR3 is built from 13 residues. CDR3 DNA sequence: TGTGCCAGCAGCCAAGATCTCGATCAGCCCCAGCATTTT. This codes for CASSQDLDQPQHF.

The sample holds many counts of this clonotype. The chain is built from TRBV18 and TRBJ2-5, with D unresolved. The germline V gene encodes CDR1 KGHSH and CDR2 LQKENI. Trimming left V 2 bases short and J 2 bases short, with 15 bases between. This CDR3 is built from 16 residues. CDR3 nucleotide sequence: TGTGCCAGCTCACCAAAGGTGACTGGACCACAAGAGACCCAGTACTTC. Its translation: CASSPKVTGPQETQYF. Looking up the rest from reference TRBV18 and TRBJ2-5 gives the full variable domain: NAGVMQNPRHLVRRRGQEARLRCSPMKGHSHVYWYRQLPEEGLKFMVYLQKENIIDESGMPKERFSAEFPKEGPSILRIQQVVRGDSAAYFCASSPKVTGPQETQYFGPGTRLLVL.

This clonotype came up a few times. At one boundary the junction diverges from the germline segment, which might be a read error. This sequence joins TRBV29-1 and TRBJ1-2; no reliable D call. The V gene's germline CDR1 is SQVTM and CDR2 ANQGSEA. The CDR3 contains 10 residues. The CDR3 DNA reads TGCAGCGTTGATGGGGAGCCCCTGGGCTTC. Translating it yields CSVDGEPLGF.

This clonotype was seen many times. The CDR3 coding sequence is TGTGCCAGCAGTGAGCGGCAAAGCTCCTACAATGAGCAGTTCTTC. This gives the protein CASSERQSSYNEQFF. The gene calls are TRBV2 and TRBJ2-1; D not resolved. The V gene lost 3 bases and the J gene lost 0 bases, with 9 bases spanning the gap. This CDR3 contains 15 residues. The germline gives CDR1 SNHLY, CDR2 FYNNEI.